These T cell receptor beta chains were read from a single sample in a study of T cell repertoires in cytomegalovirus infection. TCRdb fed the reads into MiXCR, producing one record per CDR3 protein. The profile shows 150,000 to 200,000 distinct CDR3 sequences, 28% of them singletons. Input material: PBMCs. The receptors shown here come from a human donor in good health (CMV status not recorded). Some clones in this sample may be carry-over from other donors' samples. Each CDR3 is given with its conserved first and last residue. The D gene is left open where the match is weak. Not all rows give a size; the values are once, few, many and, for expanded clones, a class.

V	size	D	length	J	CDR3
TRBV7-2	few	.	14	TRBJ2-5	CASSPGRGGETQYF
TRBV6-2/TRBV6-3	few	.	15	TRBJ1-1	CASRVGGSTGTEAFF
TRBV12-3/TRBV12-4	.	.	22	TRBJ1-4	CACSLTFDDVWGEGGTNEKLFF
TRBV7-6	many	.	14	TRBJ1-1	CASSPDRSNTEAFF
TRBV7-2	many	.	18	TRBJ1-1	CASSLVRQGRFGNTEAFF
TRBV7-2	many	.	17	TRBJ1-1	CASSLPTDVLVNTEAFF
TRBV6-5	.	.	12	TRBJ1-1	CASIRGGTEAFF
TRBV6-1	.	TRBD1	15	TRBJ1-6	CASSEWTGIDSPLHF
TRBV7-6	.	.	14	TRBJ1-2	CASSFSTGVYGYTF
TRBV7-2	.	.	12	TRBJ2-3	CASSLYTDTQYF
TRBV7-8	many	TRBD1	14	TRBJ1-1	CASSDRQGRTEAFF
TRBV7-2	many	TRBD2	15	TRBJ2-1	CASRTGLEVGNEQFF
TRBV25-1	.	.	15	TRBJ1-1	CASSEYLGRNTEAFF
TRBV7-9	.	.	11	TRBJ2-1	CASSLGHEQFF
TRBV10-3	.	.	13	TRBJ1-1	CAAGGVMNTEAFF
TRBV6-5	.	.	15	TRBJ1-1	CASSYSEIMNTEAFF
TRBV7-8	many	.	19	TRBJ1-3	CASSLNLPAPSSSGNTIYF
TRBV25-1	few	.	13	TRBJ2-7	CASSEMGSYEQYF
TRBV15	.	TRBD2	18	TRBJ2-4	CATSGVSREVLAKNIQYF
TRBV7-8	many	.	15	TRBJ1-2	CASSSRARVAYGYTF
TRBV5-1	.	TRBD2	14	TRBJ2-1	CASTISGGAYEQFF
TRBV19	few	.	15	TRBJ1-6	CASSMIPGGSSPLHF
TRBV20-1	few	.	15	TRBJ1-1	CRAMTGALGGTEAFF
TRBV7-9	.	TRBD2	12	TRBJ2-7	CASSLWGGEQYF
TRBV7-9	many	.	15	TRBJ2-2	CASRGASQGTGELFF
TRBV11-2	.	.	13	TRBJ1-1	CASSLDWGGGAFF
TRBV7-9	.	.	15	TRBJ1-1	CASSLGLGGNTEAFF
TRBV12-3/TRBV12-4	few	.	14	TRBJ2-7	CASSPLPNSYEQYF
TRBV5-1	.	.	16	TRBJ2-5	CASSLLEGGGKETQYF
TRBV6-5	.	.	13	TRBJ1-2	CASSSGADGGYTF
TRBV6-6	few	.	14	TRBJ1-1	CASSYASMNTEAFF
TRBV7-2	few	TRBD2	17	TRBJ2-1	CASRGGGAGTLKNEQFF
TRBV5-4	.	.	13	TRBJ2-2	CASTSDLSGELFF
TRBV4-2	.	TRBD2	15	TRBJ2-7	CASSQDSGGSYEQYF
TRBV7-2	many	TRBD2	15	TRBJ2-5	CASTGREGLQETQYF
TRBV6-2/TRBV6-3	.	.	17	TRBJ1-1	CASSYPPTRPGVTEAFF